One sample yielded the 25 T cell receptor beta chains listed below, sequenced in a study of shared clonotypes between healthy human individuals. Data came from immunoSEQ multiplex PCR; TCRdb stores just in-frame clones and leaves some out. The sample contains around 1,000,000 clones, 77% of which appear only once. Sequencing input: memory CD4+ T cells from PBMCs. The subset denotes: CD45RA-negative fraction. The source is a man between 18 and 35 years old in good health. Some clones in this sample may be carry-over from other donors' samples.

The chain couples TRBV2 to TRBJ1-5, with D unresolved. CDR1 is SNHLY and CDR2 is FYNNEI in the germline V gene. This CDR3 region has 15 residues. V was clipped by 8 bases and J by 7 bases, with 21 bases between them. The CDR3 loop reads CASGRAGDVPQPQHF. CDR3 sequence (DNA): TGTGCCAGCGGTCGGGCGGGCGATGTCCCACAGCCCCAGCATTTT.

The V gene is TRBV28, the J gene TRBJ1-5, with D perhaps TRBD1 (5 bases). The CDR3 has 14 amino acids. V gave up 4 bases and J gave up 3 bases, with 10 bases separating them. Per the germline V gene, CDR1 is MDHEN and CDR2 is SYDVKM. This CDR3 reads CASSSWGDNQPQHF. The CDR3 coding sequence is TGTGCCAGCAGTTCTTGGGGGGACAATCAGCCCCAGCATTTT.

The gene calls are TRBV7-2 and TRBJ1-1; D gene uncertain. The ends were cut back, 2 bases at V and 3 bases at J, with 4 bases in the middle. CDR3 length: 12 residues. Germline loops: CDR1 SGHTA, CDR2 FQGNSA. Here the CDR3 reads CASSLSYTEAFF. CDR3 nucleotides: TGTGCCAGCAGCTTAAGTTACACTGAAGCTTTCTTT.

Worth noting for this clone: Distinct nucleotide sequences in the sample also encode this CDR3. The V gene is TRBV28, the J gene TRBJ1-2; a possible D gene is TRBD1 (5 bases). CDR3 length: 12 residues. Germline CDR1 MDHEN, CDR2 SYDVKM. V was pared by 3 bases and J by 5 bases, with 7 bases between. The DNA for the CDR3 is TGTGCCAGCAGTTTCGGGGGATATGGCTACACCTTC. This gives the protein CASSFGGYGYTF.

This clone was detected a few times. V is TRBV4-2 and J is TRBJ2-1; tentative D call: TRBD1 (6 bases). V was cut by 3 bases and J by 6 bases, with 15 bases left in between. The CDR3 contains 15 residues. Germline V gives CDR1 LGHNA, CDR2 YNFKEQ. Written as DNA, the CDR3 is TGTGCCAGCAGCCAGGTAGACAGGACCTTCAATGAGCAGTTCTTC. Protein: CASSQVDRTFNEQFF.

V gene TRBV23-1 combines with J gene TRBJ2-3, with a tentative D call TRBD1 (6 bases). TRBV23-1 is flagged as an ORF with uncertain function. V dropped 0 bases and J dropped 5 bases, with 21 bases sitting between them. The CDR3 runs to 18 residues. The CDR3 DNA reads TGCGCCAGCAGTCAATCCGGCATCGAGGGGGTCTGGGGAGATACGCAGTATTTT. This sequence encodes CASSQSGIEGVWGDTQYF.

This sequence joins TRBV4-3 and TRBJ1-2, with D possibly being TRBD1 (5 bases). The germline V gene encodes CDR1 LGHNA and CDR2 YSLEER. The CDR3 sequence is 13 residues long. Trimming left V 4 bases short and J 5 bases short, with 11 bases between. The CDR3 DNA reads TGCGCCAGCAGCCCCCAGGGCCCATATGGCTACACCTTC. Its translation is CASSPQGPYGYTF.

J is TRBJ2-5 and V is TRBV4-1; no reliable D call. The last part of the DNA fits TRBJ2-7 better; the J call may be wrong. Germline V CDR1 and CDR2: MGHRA, YSYEKL. CDR3 length: 14 amino acids. The CDR3 is CASSQSWGSYEQYF. The CDR3 DNA follows: TGCGCCAGCAGCCAATCATGGGGATCTTACGAGCAGTACTTC.

CDR3: CASSTQGIGETQYF. CDR3 in DNA: TGTGCCAGCAGCACCCAGGGAATCGGGGAGACCCAGTACTTC. This chain connects TRBV11-2 to TRBJ2-5; perhaps TRBD1 as D (5 bases). This CDR3 spans 14 amino acids. Trimming took off 5 bases at V and 5 bases at J, with 15 bases between the two ends. The V gene's germline CDR1 is SGHAT and CDR2 FQNNGV.

The chain is built from TRBV9 and TRBJ2-5; 8 nucleotides align to TRBD2. Germline CDR1 is SGDLS and CDR2 is YYNGEE. This CDR3 is built from 15 residues. V dropped 0 bases and J dropped 2; count of bases not matched to a gene: 3. The CDR3 nucleotides read TGTGCCAGCAGCGTAGTGGGACTAGGACAAGAGACCCAGTACTTC. This gives the protein CASSVVGLGQETQYF. Based on the CDR3 plus reference TRBV9 and TRBJ2-5, the full variable domain is DSGVTQTPKHLITATGQRVTLRCSPRSGDLSVYWYQQSLDQGLQFLIQYYNGEERAKGNILERFSAQQFPDLHSELNLSSLELGDSALYFCASSVVGLGQETQYFGPGTRLLVL.

V and J are TRBV13 and TRBJ2-6; no definite D call. This CDR3 has 15 amino acids. The V and J ends lost 4 bases and 0 bases respectively, with 7 bases between them. Germline lookup yields CDR1 PRHDT and CDR2 FYEKMQ (reference sequence). This chain's CDR3 is CASSYQSSGANVLTF. The CDR3 nucleotides read TGTGCCAGCAGCTATCAAAGCTCTGGGGCCAACGTCCTGACTTTC.

The rearrangement joins TRBV7-3 to TRBJ2-1; 10 nucleotides align to TRBD2. The ends lost 5 bases at V and 2 bases at J; junction bases unmatched: 6. CDR3 length: 16 amino acids. Germline V lookup: CDR1 SGHTA, CDR2 FQGTGA. Written as DNA, the CDR3 is TGTGCCAGCAGCCCCGGACTAGCGGTTGCCTACAATGAGCAGTTCTTC. Protein product: CASSPGLAVAYNEQFF.

V usage is TRBV5-1 and J usage is TRBJ2-2, with D possibly matching TRBD1 (5 bases). Trimming removed 0 bases from V and 3 bases from J, with 12 bases in between. Germline V gives CDR1 SGHRS, CDR2 YFSETQ. CDR3 size: 16 residues. The CDR3 region has the DNA TGCGCCAGCAGCTTGGTTCGTCAGGGCCACACCGGGGAGCTGTTTTTT. This gives the protein CASSLVRQGHTGELFF.

The count of this clone is one. The gene calls are TRBV15 and TRBJ2-7; TRBD2 is a possible D gene (6 bases). CDR1 is LNHNV and CDR2 is YYDKDF in the germline V gene (reference sequence). V dropped 5 bases and J dropped 7 bases, with 24 bases sitting between them. CDR3 length equals 16 residues. The CDR3 DNA reads TGTGCCACCAGCTCTTTCCCGGGGGACCCCCCGGGAGAGCAGTACTTC. Protein sequence: CATSSFPGDPPGEQYF. The variable domain in full, with the rest retrieved from reference TRBV15 and TRBJ2-7, is DAMVIQNPRYQVTQFGKPVTLSCSQTLNHNVMYWYQQKSSQAPKLLFHYYDKDFNNEADTPDNFQSRRPNTSFCFLDIRSPGLGDTAMYLCATSSFPGDPPGEQYFGPGTRLTVT.

The V call is TRBV28, the J call TRBJ1-5, with 9 bases matching TRBD1. Looked up from germline, CDR1 is MDHEN and CDR2 is SYDVKM. The CDR3 covers 18 residues. With V trimmed by 3 bases and J by 0 bases, 9 bases remained unmatched. The CDR3 nucleotides read TGTGCCAGCAGTTTCGGGACAGGGTATACGTATAGCAATCAGCCCCAGCATTTT. Translated, it gives CASSFGTGYTYSNQPQHF.

In regard to this clone: Possible read error: a much larger clone is one base away. The chain combines TRBV4-1 with TRBJ1-4; the match to TRBD1 covers 9 bases. CDR3 length: 15 amino acids. Germline V gives CDR1 MGHRA, CDR2 YSYEKL. Here the CDR3 DNA reads TGCGCCTGCAGGGGTTACAGGGGGCCGACTGAAAAACTGTTTTTT. Its translation is CACRGYRGPTEKLFF.

V gene TRBV5-1 combines with J gene TRBJ2-2, with 9 bases lining up with TRBD2. Germline V gene data show CDR1 as SGHRS and CDR2 as YFSETQ. CDR3 length: 14 amino acids. V lost 5 bases and J lost 5; bases outside the gene matches: 4. The CDR3: CASRLAGETGELFF. The CDR3 nucleotides read TGCGCCAGCAGATTAGCGGGAGAAACCGGGGAGCTGTTTTTT.

The chain uses TRBV29-1 and TRBJ2-2, with D possibly matching TRBD1 (6 bases). The germline V gene has CDR1 SQVTM and CDR2 ANQGSEA. Trimming took 5 bases from V and 2 from J, leaving 12 bases between them. The CDR3 loop spans 14 amino acids. The CDR3 DNA follows: TGCAGCGTTTCCGACAGGAGTAACACCGGGGAGCTGTTTTTT. As protein: CSVSDRSNTGELFF.

This clone was observed once. The chain links TRBV2 to TRBJ1-5; 8 bases fit TRBD1. The V and J ends lost 5 bases and 3 bases, in that order; junction bases with no gene match: 6. The CDR3 is 15 residues long. Germline CDR1 reads SNHLY; CDR2 reads FYNNEI. The CDR3 DNA sequence: TGTGCCAGCAGTACGGACAGGGCATTCAATCAGCCCCAGCATTTT. The encoded protein is CASSTDRAFNQPQHF.

J is TRBJ2-7 and V is TRBV18; D is possibly TRBD1 (6 bases). Germline V gene lookup returns CDR1 KGHSH and CDR2 LQKENI. The V gene lost 0 bases and the J gene lost 6 bases, with 12 bases spanning the gap. This CDR3 is 14 amino acids long. CDR3 bases: TGTGCCAGCTCACCACCGGGACAACTCCCCGAGCAGTACTTC. This encodes CASSPPGQLPEQYF.

The chain joins TRBV9 to TRBJ2-2; TRBD2 matches 8 bases. The CDR3 totals 17 residues. Germline CDR1 and CDR2: SGDLS and YYNGEE. Losses at the gene ends were 3 bases for V and 2 bases for J; bases not matched to a gene: 9. CDR3 DNA: TGTGCCAGCAGCGCGGAGGGGACTAGTGGTAACACCGGGGAGCTGTTTTTT. It specifies CASSAEGTSGNTGELFF.

The chain combines TRBV7-9 with TRBJ2-7, with D maybe TRBD2 (6 bases). V dropped 3 bases and J dropped 3 bases, with 12 bases sitting between them. Germline loops: CDR1 SEHNR, CDR2 FQNEAQ (reference sequence). CDR3 length: 14 residues. This chain's CDR3 is CASSFGTSFYEQYF. The CDR3 bases are TGTGCCAGCAGCTTTGGAACTAGCTTCTACGAGCAGTACTTC.

V is TRBV14 and J is TRBJ2-5, with TRBD1 matching over 10 bases. V was clipped by 4 bases and J by 2 bases; unmatched bases: 7. The CDR3 consists of 16 residues. CDR1 SGHDN and CDR2 FVKESK come from the germline V gene. The CDR3 coding sequence is TGTGCCAGCAGCCCATGGACAGGGGGAATTCAAGAGACCCAGTACTTC. It yields the protein CASSPWTGGIQETQYF.

This chain joins TRBV6-1 and TRBJ2-3; 7 bases are shared with TRBD2. This CDR3 is built from 16 residues. Germline V gene data show CDR1 as MNHNS and CDR2 as SASEGT. Trimming cost V 4 bases and J 2 bases; bases outside gene matches: 9. DNA of the CDR3: TGTGCCAGCAGTGTGGGGGGAGGGGTGAACACAGATACGCAGTATTTT. It yields the protein CASSVGGGVNTDTQYF.

This clone has only one observation. The chain recombines TRBV6-1 with TRBJ2-7; 14 bases match TRBD2. V was clipped by 5 bases and J by 6 bases; unmatched bases: 6. Germline CDR1 reads MNHNS; CDR2 reads SASEGT. The CDR3 has 15 amino acids. CDR3 nucleotide sequence: TGTGCCAGCAGTATGGGACTAGCGGGAGTAAGCGAGCAGTACTTC. As protein: CASSMGLAGVSEQYF.